This T cell receptor (beta chain) was identified in a study of blood T cell repertoires in COVID-19. Some clones are missing from TCRdb's copy, which holds only in-frame ones; the method was immunoSEQ multiplex PCR. This sample has about 140,000 clones, with about 86% found just once. This clonotype was obtained from an older woman with acute or convalescent COVID-19. Material: peripheral blood.

CDR3 sequence (DNA): TGTGCCAGCAGCTCGGACAGGGTTTTCAAGCAGTACTTC. It codes for CASSSDRVFKQYF. J is TRBJ2-7 and V is TRBV7-2; 8 bases are a match to TRBD1. CDR1 SGHTA and CDR2 FQGNSA come from the germline V gene. The CDR3 loop spans 13 amino acids. J was trimmed by 8 bases and V by 4 bases; bases with no gene match: 7.